These T cell receptor beta chains were read from a single sample in a study of human versus mouse CDR3 diversity and MHC coevolution. Libraries were prepared by immunoSEQ multiplex PCR; TCRdb keeps only in-frame clonotypes and omits some of them. The sample contains 80,000 or so clones, approximately 92% of which appear only once. Input material: naive CD4+ T cells from blood. The receptors were sampled from a person aged 30 to 69 in good health. CDR3s include the opening cysteine and the closing phenylalanine or tryptophan. The order of the fields is CDR3 DNA, CDR3 protein, D gene, clone size, J gene, V gene. The D gene is left open where the match is weak. The listing skips clone size in some rows; elsewhere it reads once, few, many or a size class.

TGTGCCAGCAGTTTACCCCCCAGCGGCGTGGGGATGGGCACTGAAGCTTTCTTT	CASSLPPSGVGMGTEAFF	.	.	TRBJ1-1	TRBV28
TGTGCCCGGCGGGGGGTAGGGGCCGGGGAGCTGTTTTTT	CARRGVGAGELFF	TRBD2	.	TRBJ2-2	TRBV7-2
TGTGCCAGCAGCGCCCCGGGACACGGCCAAGAGACCCAGTACTTC	CASSAPGHGQETQYF	.	.	TRBJ2-5	TRBV9
TGTGCCAGCAGTTACGCGGGGCAGAACACTGAAGCTTTCTTT	CASSYAGQNTEAFF	.	.	TRBJ1-1	TRBV6-6
TGTGCCAGCAGACGGGACAGGGGGCTCTACGAGCAGTACTTC	CASRRDRGLYEQYF	TRBD1	.	TRBJ2-7	TRBV6-5
TGTGCCAGCAGCGCCCGGGGGTTCTCCTACGAGCAGTACTTC	CASSARGFSYEQYF	.	.	TRBJ2-7	TRBV9
TGTGCCAGCAGCATGACCGGGGGGGCCTACGAGCAGTACTTC	CASSMTGGAYEQYF	TRBD2	.	TRBJ2-7	TRBV7-6
TGTGCCATCAGTGAGTTCCAGACAGGGGGTTTGGGAGAGACCCAGTACTTC	CAISEFQTGGLGETQYF	TRBD1	.	TRBJ2-5	TRBV10-3
TGTGCCAGCTCGAGGGGGTTGGCTAATGAAAAACTGTTTTTT	CASSRGLANEKLFF	.	.	TRBJ1-4	TRBV6-1
TGTGCCAGCAGCCCCCAACGATACGGTGGAAAACTGTTTTTT	CASSPQRYGGKLFF	.	few	TRBJ1-4	TRBV5-6
TGTGCCAGCAGTCCTACGCGGGATCACAATGAGCAGTTCTTC	CASSPTRDHNEQFF	.	once	TRBJ2-1	TRBV28
TGTGCCAGCAGCTTGACTAGCACCGGGGAGCTGTTTTTT	CASSLTSTGELFF	.	.	TRBJ2-2	TRBV7-3
TGTGCCAGCAGCCCCAGACAGGGGGCGGGTGAGACCCAGTACTTC	CASSPRQGAGETQYF	TRBD1	.	TRBJ2-5	TRBV11-3
TGTGCCAGCTCACCAATTAGCGCGGGGACAGGGGCGGACTATGGCTACACCTTC	CASSPISAGTGADYGYTF	TRBD1	once	TRBJ1-2	TRBV18
TGTGCCAGCAGCGTAGAGGGCAGGGCAACTAGCACAGATACGCAGTATTTT	CASSVEGRATSTDTQYF	.	.	TRBJ2-3	TRBV9
TGTGCCAGCAGTCGTAACACAGGGGAAAGAGGGGCTTTCTTT	CASSRNTGERGAFF	TRBD1	.	TRBJ1-1	TRBV6-5
TGTGCCTGGAGGACGCCAGGGGGAATTGGAAACACCATATATTTT	CAWRTPGGIGNTIYF	TRBD1	.	TRBJ1-3	TRBV30
TGTGCCAGCAGTTTTACTAACGAGCAGTACTTC	CASSFTNEQYF	.	.	TRBJ2-7	TRBV28
TGTGCCAGCAGCTTGTATAGGGGTGCCCGGTACGAGCAGTACTTC	CASSLYRGARYEQYF	.	once	TRBJ2-7	TRBV5-4
TGTGCCAGCAGCTTAGAGTGGACAGGCCTTGAAGCTTTCTTT	CASSLEWTGLEAFF	TRBD1	.	TRBJ1-1	TRBV7-2
TGTGCCAGCAGTCACCAGGGGAGTAAGTACGAGCAGTACTTC	CASSHQGSKYEQYF	.	.	TRBJ2-7	TRBV6-6
TGTGCCAGCAGCTTAGATCAGGCGAACACTGAAGCTTTCTTT	CASSLDQANTEAFF	.	.	TRBJ1-1	TRBV11-3
TGTGCCAGCAGACGGACAGGTTGGGCCACTGAAGCTTTCTTT	CASRRTGWATEAFF	TRBD1	.	TRBJ1-1	TRBV7-2
TGCGCCAGCAGTCCGGGAAGAAGGATCGCACAAAGTCGGGCCAACGTCCTGACTTTC	CASSPGRRIAQSRANVLTF	.	.	TRBJ2-6	TRBV10-1
TGCGCCAGCAGCCAAGGCTCGGGACTAGCGAACACCGGGGAGCTGTTTTTT	CASSQGSGLANTGELFF	TRBD2	.	TRBJ2-2	TRBV4-3
TGTGCCAGCAGTTACCGCAGCGGGCGGAGTGAGCAGTTCTTC	CASSYRSGRSEQFF	.	once	TRBJ2-1	TRBV6-5
TGCGCCAGCAGCTTGGCCCAGGGTTATGAAGCTTTCTTT	CASSLAQGYEAFF	.	once	TRBJ1-1	TRBV5-1
TGTGCCAGCAGCAAACAGGGCTATGGCTACACCTTC	CASSKQGYGYTF	.	.	TRBJ1-2	TRBV7-2
TGTGCCAGCAGTTTACCCAGCGGGAGATGGTTTAGGGGGAATGAGCAGTTCTTC	CASSLPSGRWFRGNEQFF	TRBD2	.	TRBJ2-1	TRBV27
TGTGCCAGCAGCCGGGGATCACCCCTCCACTTT	CASSRGSPLHF	.	.	TRBJ1-6	TRBV9
TGTGCCAGCAGTACCGGGACAGGGACTAACTATGGCTACACCTTC	CASSTGTGTNYGYTF	TRBD1	.	TRBJ1-2	TRBV6-5
TGTGCCAGCAGTTACCAGGGGTCTGGTTTGCGTGGCTACACCTTC	CASSYQGSGLRGYTF	.	.	TRBJ1-2	TRBV7-2
TGCGCCAGCAGCTTGGTACTGGCCAGCCAGGACTACGAGCAGTACTTC	CASSLVLASQDYEQYF	.	.	TRBJ2-7	TRBV5-1
TGTGCCAGCTCACCACCCCTGGCGAGCGGAGAGACCCAGTACTTC	CASSPPLASGETQYF	.	.	TRBJ2-5	TRBV18
TGTGCCAGCAGCACCCTCTCCGGGACCGGGGGGGGCTACACCTTC	CASSTLSGTGGGYTF	.	.	TRBJ1-2	TRBV9
TGCGCCAGCTGGGGGGGTAACACAGATACGCAGTATTTT	CASWGGNTDTQYF	TRBD2	.	TRBJ2-3	TRBV5-1
TGCGCCAGCAGACCCCGGGACAGGGGGAAGAGTACTGAAGCTTTCTTT	CASRPRDRGKSTEAFF	TRBD1	once	TRBJ1-1	TRBV5-1
TGTGCCATCAGTGAGTCGGGACAGACCTACGAGCAGTACTTC	CAISESGQTYEQYF	TRBD1	.	TRBJ2-7	TRBV10-3
TGTGCCAGCAGCGCCGCGGGTTACTATGGCTACACCTTC	CASSAAGYYGYTF	.	.	TRBJ1-2	TRBV6-5
TGTGCCTGGAGTGTACGGGGTGCCAGCCAAGAGACCCAGTACTTC	CAWSVRGASQETQYF	.	.	TRBJ2-5	TRBV30
TGTGCCAGCAGCCAGACAGGGAGCTCCTACAATGAGCAGTTCTTC	CASSQTGSSYNEQFF	TRBD1	.	TRBJ2-1	TRBV4-2
TGCGCCAGCAGCTTGAGCGCAGGGGGCGTTCAGTACTTC	CASSLSAGGVQYF	TRBD1	.	TRBJ2-7	TRBV5-1
TGTGCCAGCAGCCCCCAGGGGTCCCACGGCTACACCTTC	CASSPQGSHGYTF	.	.	TRBJ1-2	TRBV6-5
TGTGCCAGCAGCGGTACAGGGTACCAAGAGACCCAGTACTTC	CASSGTGYQETQYF	.	.	TRBJ2-5	TRBV7-2
TGTGCCAGCAGCTTTTTCGGGAGGACCTACGAGCAGTACTTC	CASSFFGRTYEQYF	TRBD2	.	TRBJ2-7	TRBV7-2
TGTGCCAGCAGTACCGGGACAGCGGTCACTGAAGCTTTCTTT	CASSTGTAVTEAFF	TRBD1	once	TRBJ1-1	TRBV7-2
TGTGCCAGCTCACCGGGGACAGGGCAAGAGCAGTACTTC	CASSPGTGQEQYF	TRBD1	.	TRBJ2-7	TRBV18
TGTGCCAGCAGCACGCGGGGCCGCTCCTACAATGAGCAGTTCTTC	CASSTRGRSYNEQFF	.	.	TRBJ2-1	TRBV7-3
TGTGCCAGCAGCTTAAGGACAGGGGGCAACACCGGGGAGCTGTTTTTT	CASSLRTGGNTGELFF	TRBD1	.	TRBJ2-2	TRBV7-8
TGCGCCAGCAGGCTTCGACAGGGTCCTTACGAGCAGTACTTC	CASRLRQGPYEQYF	TRBD1	.	TRBJ2-7	TRBV5-1
TGTGCCAGCAGCCCCCTGGCGGGAGGGCTCACAGATACGCAGTATTTT	CASSPLAGGLTDTQYF	TRBD2	.	TRBJ2-3	TRBV27
TGTGCCAGCAGCCCGCCGGCTAGCGTCTACAATGAGCAGTTCTTC	CASSPPASVYNEQFF	.	.	TRBJ2-1	TRBV9
TGTGCCAGCAGTCCCGGGACTCTCACAGATACGCAGTATTTT	CASSPGTLTDTQYF	.	.	TRBJ2-3	TRBV5-4